The entry that follows covers one TCR beta chain sequence. The data originate from a study of blood T cell repertoires in COVID-19. This CDR3 region has 15 residues. Germline values: CDR1 SGDLS, CDR2 YYNGEE. Trimming removed 4 bases from V and 5 bases from J; junction bases left unmatched: 10. Data came from immunoSEQ multiplex PCR; TCRdb stores just in-frame clones and leaves some out. The data show under 200,000 clones, roughly 82% seen once. The genes are TRBV9 and TRBJ2-3; TRBD1 matches 7 bases. Sequencing was carried out using PBMCs or T cells enriched from blood (not recorded which). This clonotype was obtained from an older woman with acute COVID-19. The CDR3 region is CASSPRRQGVDTQYF. CDR3 DNA sequence: TGTGCCAGCAGCCCCCGGAGACAGGGAGTAGATACGCAGTATTTT.